These 5 T cell receptor beta chains were sequenced from one sample in a study of metastatic and nonmetastatic thyroid tumors. Patients were all untreated before their thyroid surgery. TCRdb reprocessed the PCR reads using MiXCR. Of roughly 30,000 clones in the sample, around 25% are singletons; the top ten hold 13% to 15%. Sequencing was carried out using blood. Receptors were obtained from a female donor with papillary thyroid cancer or a benign thyroid nodule (not recorded which). Some clones in this sample may be carry-over from other donors' samples.

This clone was counted at least ten times. Here the CDR3 DNA reads TGTGCCACCAGTGATTTTCAGCGGGAGGGCTGGGGGAATGAGCAGTTCTTC. It codes for CATSDFQREGWGNEQFF. This rearrangement joins TRBV24-1 to TRBJ2-1; TRBD2 matches at 10 bases. The ends lost 1 base at V and 7 bases at J; junction bases unmatched: 9. The CDR3 runs to 17 residues. CDR1 is KGHDR, CDR2 SFDVKD, per germline.

This clone was counted many times. The rearrangement links TRBV18 to TRBJ1-1, with TRBD1 matching 8 bases. The V gene end was trimmed by 3 bases and the J gene end by 0 bases; junction bases not matched to a gene: 9. The CDR3 is made up of 17 amino acids. Germline loops: CDR1 KGHSH, CDR2 LQKENI. The CDR3 spells CASSPRGQGYMNTEAFF. The CDR3 coding sequence is TGTGCCAGCTCACCCCGCGGACAGGGATACATGAACACTGAAGCTTTCTTT.

The chain has TRBV28 and TRBJ1-1; D ambiguous. This CDR3 is 10 amino acids long. CDR1 is MDHEN and CDR2 is SYDVKM in the germline V gene. Trimming left V 8 bases short and J 3 bases short, with 4 bases between. CDR3 in DNA: TGTGCCAGCTGGCACACTGAAGCTTTCTTT. Translation: CASWHTEAFF.

The chain employs TRBV19 and TRBJ1-1; 7 bases align to TRBD1. This CDR3 contains 16 residues. The germline V gene has CDR1 LNHDA and CDR2 SQIVND (reference sequence). V trimming: 6 bases; J trimming: 2 bases; junction bases outside the gene matches: 12. In nucleotides, the CDR3 is TGTGCCAGTAGGGAAGAGCAACAGGGGACAAACACTGAAGCTTTCTTT. It translates to CASREEQQGTNTEAFF. Full variable domain (rest looked up from reference TRBV19 and TRBJ1-1): DGGITQSPKYLFRKEGQNVTLSCEQNLNHDAMYWYRQDPGQGLRLIYYSQIVNDFQKGDIAEGYSVSREKKESFPLTVTSAQKNPTAFYLCASREEQQGTNTEAFFGQGTRLTVV.

Within the sample, this clone is medium-sized. The V and J genes are TRBV6-1 and TRBJ2-7, with D perhaps TRBD1 (6 bases). The CDR3 has 14 residues. Germline V gives CDR1 MNHNS, CDR2 SASEGT. The V and J ends lost 7 bases and 3 bases respectively, with 16 bases between them. The CDR3 region has the DNA TGTGCCAGCACCCCTGAGGGCAGGGGCTACGAGCAGTACTTC. It translates to CASTPEGRGYEQYF.